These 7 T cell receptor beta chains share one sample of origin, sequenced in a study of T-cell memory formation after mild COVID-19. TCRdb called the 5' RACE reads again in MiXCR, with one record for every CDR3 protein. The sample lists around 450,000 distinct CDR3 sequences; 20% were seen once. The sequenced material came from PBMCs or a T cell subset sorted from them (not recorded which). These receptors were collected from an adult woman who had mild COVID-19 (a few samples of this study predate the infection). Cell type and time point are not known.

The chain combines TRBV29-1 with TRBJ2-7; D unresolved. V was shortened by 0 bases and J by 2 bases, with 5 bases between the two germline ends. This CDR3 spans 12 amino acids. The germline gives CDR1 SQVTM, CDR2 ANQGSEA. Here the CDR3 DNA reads TGCAGCGTTGAAGAGGGGACCTACGAGCAGTACTTC. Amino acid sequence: CSVEEGTYEQYF.

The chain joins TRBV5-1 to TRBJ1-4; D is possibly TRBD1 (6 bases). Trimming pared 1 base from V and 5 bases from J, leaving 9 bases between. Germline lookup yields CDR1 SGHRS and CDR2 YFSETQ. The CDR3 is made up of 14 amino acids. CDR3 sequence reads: CASSLTQGNEKLFF. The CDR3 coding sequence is TGCGCCAGCAGCTTGACCCAGGGGAATGAAAAACTGTTTTTT.

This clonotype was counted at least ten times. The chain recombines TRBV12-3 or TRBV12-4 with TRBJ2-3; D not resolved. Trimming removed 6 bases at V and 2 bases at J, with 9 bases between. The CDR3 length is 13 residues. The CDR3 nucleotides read TGTGCCAGCAGCCTAGAAAACACAGATACGCAGTATTTT. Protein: CASSLENTDTQYF.

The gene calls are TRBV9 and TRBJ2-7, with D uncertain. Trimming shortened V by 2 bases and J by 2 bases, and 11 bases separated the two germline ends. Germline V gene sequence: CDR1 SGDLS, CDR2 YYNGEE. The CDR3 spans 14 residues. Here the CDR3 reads CASSVSVGTYEQYF. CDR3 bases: TGTGCCAGCAGCGTTTCCGTCGGAACCTACGAGCAGTACTTC.

The CDR3 is CASSFPPRGDTQYF. CDR3 DNA sequence: TGTGCCAGCAGCTTTCCTCCTCGGGGGGATACGCAGTATTTT. J is TRBJ2-3 and V is TRBV7-2; D perhaps matches TRBD2 (6 bases). This CDR3 comprises 14 residues. V was trimmed by 3 bases and J by 6 bases, leaving 13 bases between them. Germline CDR1 and CDR2: SGHTA and FQGNSA.

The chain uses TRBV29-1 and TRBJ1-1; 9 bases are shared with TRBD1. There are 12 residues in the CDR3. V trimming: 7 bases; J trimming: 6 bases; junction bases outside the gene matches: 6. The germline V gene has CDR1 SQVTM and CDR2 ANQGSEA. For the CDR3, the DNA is TGCAGCGCGGGACAGGGCGACTCTGAAGCTTTCTTT. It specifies CSAGQGDSEAFF. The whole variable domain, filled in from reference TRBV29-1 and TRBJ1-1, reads SAVISQKPSRDICQRGTSLTIQCQVDSQVTMMFWYRQQPGQSLTLIATANQGSEATYESGFVIDKFPISRPNLTFSTLTVSNMSPEDSSIYLCSAGQGDSEAFFGQGTRLTVV.

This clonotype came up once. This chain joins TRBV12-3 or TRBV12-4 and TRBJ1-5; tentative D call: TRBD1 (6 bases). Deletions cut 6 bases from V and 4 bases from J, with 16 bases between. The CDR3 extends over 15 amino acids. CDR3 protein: CASSIGGQGNQPQHF. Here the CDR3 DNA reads TGTGCCAGCAGCATAGGAGGGCAGGGGAATCAGCCCCAGCATTTT.